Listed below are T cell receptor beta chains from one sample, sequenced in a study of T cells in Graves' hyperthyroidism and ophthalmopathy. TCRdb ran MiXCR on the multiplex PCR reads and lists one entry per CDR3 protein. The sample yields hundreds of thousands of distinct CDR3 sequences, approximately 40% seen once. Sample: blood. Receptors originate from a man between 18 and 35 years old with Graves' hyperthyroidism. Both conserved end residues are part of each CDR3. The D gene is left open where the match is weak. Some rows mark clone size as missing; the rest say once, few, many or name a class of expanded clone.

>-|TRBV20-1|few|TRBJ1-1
TGCAGTGCTGCCCCTATGGACCGGAACACTGAAGCTTTCTTT
CSAAPMDRNTEAFF
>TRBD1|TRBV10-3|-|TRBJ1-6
TGTGCCATCAGTGAGTCGACAGGGGGCAATTCACCCCTCCACTTT
CAISESTGGNSPLHF
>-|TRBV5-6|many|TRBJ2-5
TGTGCCAGCAGCTTGCAGGCGGCCCAAGAAACCCAGTACTTC
CASSLQAAQETQYF
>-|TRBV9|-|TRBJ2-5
TGTGCCAGCAGCGCGGGTAGGATCCAAGAGACCCAGTACTTC
CASSAGRIQETQYF
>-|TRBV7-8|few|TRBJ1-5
TGTGCCAGCAGCCAGTTTAGTAGCAATCAGCCCCAGCATTTT
CASSQFSSNQPQHF
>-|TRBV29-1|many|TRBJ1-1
TGCAGCGTGATATCCGGAGGGGGCACTGAAGCTTTCTTT
CSVISGGGTEAFF
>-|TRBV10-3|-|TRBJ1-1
TGTGCTAGAGATAGTTTCGGGGCGCGATCAGAAGCTTTCTTT
CARDSFGARSEAFF
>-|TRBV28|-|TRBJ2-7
TGTGCCAGCCTCGGGGGCCCACCCCACGAGCAGTACTTC
CASLGGPPHEQYF
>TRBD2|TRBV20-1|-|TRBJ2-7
TGCAGTGCTAGCCACTCCGGGGACTACTACTACGAGCAGTACTTC
CSASHSGDYYYEQYF
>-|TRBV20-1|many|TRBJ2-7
TGCAGTGCTACGAGAGGGATGAACTACGAGCAGTACTTC
CSATRGMNYEQYF
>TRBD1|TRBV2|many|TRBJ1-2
TGTGCCAGCAGCGACGACAGGGCCGATGGCTACACCTTC
CASSDDRADGYTF
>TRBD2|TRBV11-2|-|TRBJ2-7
TGTGCCAGCAGCCCGAGTAGCGGGCTAACCTACGAGCAGTACTTC
CASSPSSGLTYEQYF
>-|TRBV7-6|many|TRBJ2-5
TGTGCCAGCAGCCGACAGGAGTACCAAGAGACCCAGTACTTC
CASSRQEYQETQYF
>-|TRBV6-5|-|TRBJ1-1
TGTGCCAGCAGTTACTCCTCGAAAAACGCTGAAGCTTTCTTT
CASSYSSKNAEAFF
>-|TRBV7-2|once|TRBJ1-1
TGTGCCAGCAGCTTAGCAAGGGGATGGGGGGCTGAAGCTTTCTTT
CASSLARGWGAEAFF
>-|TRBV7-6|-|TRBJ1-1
TGTGCCAGCAGCCTAAGGCCCGGGACACAGAACACTGAAGCTTTCTTT
CASSLRPGTQNTEAFF
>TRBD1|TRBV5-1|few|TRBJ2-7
TGCGCCAGCGGAACGACAGGGGGAACCTACGAGCAGTACTTC
CASGTTGGTYEQYF
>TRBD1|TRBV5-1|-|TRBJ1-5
TGCGCCAGCAGCTGGACAGGGATGGAGCAGCCCCAGCATTTT
CASSWTGMEQPQHF
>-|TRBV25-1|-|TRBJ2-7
TGTGCCATCTCCCGGTCCCCCGGAGGGCGCGAGCAGTACTTC
CAISRSPGGREQYF
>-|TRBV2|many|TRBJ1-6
TGTGCCAGCAGTTCCGCGGGACGAAATTCACCCCTCCACTTT
CASSSAGRNSPLHF
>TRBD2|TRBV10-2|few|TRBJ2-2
TGCGCCAGCAGGCGGGGGGGCCACACCGGGGAGCTGTTTTTT
CASRRGGHTGELFF
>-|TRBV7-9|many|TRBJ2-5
TGTGCCAGCAGCTTAGCTACAGGTGGGGAGACCCAGTACTTC
CASSLATGGETQYF